This TCR beta chain derives from a study of T cell repertoires in cytomegalovirus infection. This clonotype was detected ten times or more. From the reads, TCRdb called clonotypes with MiXCR, one entry per CDR3 protein. The sample records 450,000 to 550,000 distinct CDR3 sequences, more than 15% being singletons. CDR1 is DFQATT, CDR2 SNEGSKA, per germline (reference sequence). The CDR3 totals 16 residues. V gave up 5 bases and J gave up 0 bases, with 18 bases separating them. This TCR derives from a human donor in good health (CMV status not recorded). Some clones in this sample may be carry-over from other donors' samples. The chain links TRBV20-1 to TRBJ2-3; D may be TRBD1 (5 bases). Material for sequencing was CD8+ T cells from PBMCs. The CDR3 DNA follows: TGCAGTGCTTCCCCGTGGGGCGGAGTGAGCACAGATACGCAGTATTTT. Translated, it gives CSASPWGGVSTDTQYF.